This T cell receptor beta chain originates from a study of beta chain features in type 1 diabetes. Germline-derived CDR1 and CDR2 are SGHTA and FQGNSA. CDR3 size: 15 residues. V lost 3 bases to trimming and J lost 4 bases; unmatched junction nucleotides: 5. Since all of the isolated RNA was reverse transcribed, expressed TCRB transcripts were what got sequenced. Here immunoSEQ multiplex PCR was the method, and the copy in TCRdb shows in-frame clones only, minus some. The data contain 350,000 to 400,000 clones, about 14% of them singletons. This clone has a handful of counts. The genes are TRBV7-2 and TRBJ2-7; TRBD2 matches 11 bases. Sample: naive CD4+ T cells from blood. This sequence originates from a woman aged 18-35 years in good health. The CDR3 DNA reads TGTGCCAGCAGCTTTAGCGGGAGGGTGAGATACGAGCAGTACTTC. Amino acid sequence: CASSFSGRVRYEQYF.